The 15 T cell receptor beta chains reported below all come from one sample, sequenced in a study of T cells in Graves' hyperthyroidism and ophthalmopathy (dated by TCRdb to between 2018 and 2021). Library preparation employed multiplex PCR. The sample was run on an Illumina HiSeq 2000. Amplification of TCR beta CDR3 regions was carried out from RNA transcripts. The first round of RT-PCR for the TCR CDR3 was performed with the HTBI primer set and the Qiagen OneStep RT-PCR kit. TCRdb reprocessed the public reads (quality trimming at Q25 with fastp, clone calling with MiXCR) and kept in-frame beta chains. For every CDR3 protein sequence, its rows merge into one entry that carries the most common genes and DNA. This sample is represented by 400,000 to 600,000 distinct CDR3 sequences; 15% to 20% of them were singletons. Approximately 30% of the sample is taken by the ten largest. The material sequenced was blood. These receptors originate from a woman aged 25 to 39 with Graves' ophthalmopathy.

The V and J genes are TRBV6-1 and TRBJ2-3; 11 bases line up with TRBD2. CDR3 length: 15 residues. Trimming cost V 6 bases and J 1 base; bases outside gene matches: 3. Germline V gene data show CDR1 as MNHNS and CDR2 as SASEGT. The CDR3 sequence is CASSMTSGGTDTQYF. CDR3 coding DNA: TGTGCCAGCAGCATGACTAGCGGGGGCACAGATACGCAGTATTTT.

This clonotype was observed many times. The chain is built from TRBV28 and TRBJ1-2; D is undetermined. The CDR3 covers 12 residues. V was cut by 3 bases and J by 5 bases, with 7 bases left in between. Germline-derived CDR1 and CDR2 are MDHEN and SYDVKM. The CDR3 here is CASSLFGYGYTF. The DNA for the CDR3 is TGTGCCAGCAGTTTGTTCGGGTATGGCTACACCTTC.

This clonotype was observed a few times. The chain uses TRBV10-2 and TRBJ2-7, with D perhaps TRBD1 (5 bases). Germline CDR1 and CDR2: WSHSY and SAAADI. V lost 0 bases and J 4 bases, leaving 10 bases between the germline ends. The CDR3 is made up of 14 amino acids. As DNA, the CDR3 is TGCGCCAGCAGTGAGTCTCAGGGTGGGTACGAGCAGTACTTC. Translating it yields CASSESQGGYEQYF.

This clonotype showed up many times. The rearrangement joins TRBV30 to TRBJ2-3; possible D gene TRBD2, 6 bases. The V and J ends lost 3 bases and 8 bases respectively, with 12 bases between them. CDR3 size: 12 residues. Germline loops: CDR1 GTSNPN, CDR2 SVGIG (reference sequence). Here the CDR3 reads CAWSSSVGTQYF. The CDR3 DNA is TGTGCCTGGAGCTCTAGCGTCGGTACGCAGTATTTT.

The rearrangement uses TRBV24-1 and TRBJ2-5; 9 positions match TRBD1. V shed 7 bases and J 4 bases; nucleotides not matched to a gene: 0. CDR1 KGHDR and CDR2 SFDVKD come from the germline V gene. The CDR3 loop spans 12 amino acids. CDR3 nucleotides: TGTGCCACCAGGGACAGGGGAGAGACCCAGTACTTC. Protein sequence: CATRDRGETQYF.

This clonotype was seen a few times. The CDR3 nucleotides read TGTGCCATCAGCCCGCCGGGACTAGGGGGCGCAGATACGCAGTATTTT. This sequence encodes CAISPPGLGGADTQYF. The chain employs TRBV2 and TRBJ2-3; possible D gene TRBD2, 8 bases. Germline loops: CDR1 SNHLY, CDR2 FYNNEI. CDR3 length equals 16 residues. With 10 bases removed from V and 4 bases from J, the gap between germline ends came to 24 bases.

This clonotype appeared a few times. The chain couples TRBV7-2 to TRBJ1-1, with 7 bases fitting TRBD1. This CDR3 contains 15 residues. CDR1 SGHTA and CDR2 FQGNSA come from the germline V gene. J gave up 1 base and V 2 bases, and 4 bases lay outside the gene matches. CDR3 residues: CASSLPRQGNTEAFF. The CDR3 DNA reads TGTGCCAGCAGCTTACCGCGACAGGGGAACACTGAAGCTTTCTTT.

This clonotype was observed at least ten times. CDR3 region: CASIPPGGASGELFF. CDR3 nucleotides: TGTGCCAGCATCCCGCCAGGGGGCGCGTCCGGGGAGCTGTTTTTT. The chain combines TRBV28 with TRBJ2-2, with 8 bases identical to TRBD1. CDR3 length: 15 amino acids. CDR1 and CDR2 (germline): MDHEN, SYDVKM. Trimming took 7 bases from V and 6 from J; bases not matched to a gene: 10.

This clonotype was counted at least ten times. The rearrangement uses TRBV12-3 or TRBV12-4 and TRBJ2-1; D uncertain. This CDR3 comprises 12 residues. Between the trimmed V and J ends, which lost 2 bases and 10 bases, there was a span of 9 bases. CDR3 protein: CASSLSWSEQFF. The CDR3 coding sequence is TGTGCCAGCAGTTTAAGCTGGTCCGAGCAGTTCTTC.

CDR3 region: CASSLVPSRQKETQYF. CDR3 nucleotide sequence: TGTGCCAGCAGCTTAGTCCCGTCCAGACAGAAAGAGACCCAGTACTTC. V and J are TRBV7-9 and TRBJ2-5; tentatively, D is TRBD1 (5 bases). Per the germline V gene, CDR1 is SEHNR and CDR2 is FQNEAQ (reference sequence). The CDR3 has 16 residues. Deletions cut 1 base from V and 3 bases from J, with 15 bases between.

V and J are TRBV27 and TRBJ2-1, with 11 bases lining up with TRBD1. Germline V CDR1 and CDR2: MNHEY, SMNVEV (reference sequence). The CDR3 is made up of 15 amino acids. V lost 5 bases to trimming and J lost 6 bases; unmatched junction nucleotides: 6. This CDR3 is CASSPAGTGGNEQFF. DNA for the CDR3: TGTGCCAGCAGTCCCGCCGGGACAGGGGGCAATGAGCAGTTCTTC.

This clonotype occurred once. The rearrangement uses TRBV29-1 and TRBJ2-4; D may correspond to TRBD1 or TRBD2 (5 bases each). This CDR3 is 13 amino acids long. Per germline, CDR1 SQVTM and CDR2 ANQGSEA. Trimming took off 7 bases at V and 0 bases at J, with 10 bases between the two ends. The CDR3 here is CSGGTLAKNIQYF. CDR3 DNA: TGCAGCGGAGGGACGTTAGCCAAAAACATTCAGTACTTC.

This clonotype was found many times. The chain combines TRBV20-1 with TRBJ2-7, with no clear D. Trimming shortened V by 2 bases and J by 0 bases, and 8 bases separated the two germline ends. CDR3 size: 13 residues. Per the germline V gene, CDR1 is DFQATT and CDR2 is SNEGSKA (reference sequence). The CDR3 DNA reads as TGCAGTGCTAGATGGGTAACCTCCTACGAGCAGTACTTC. Translating gives CSARWVTSYEQYF.

Ten or more counts support this clonotype. The genes are TRBV30 and TRBJ2-1, with 14 nucleotides matching TRBD2. V gave up 1 base and J gave up 9 bases; unmatched junction bases: 5. Germline V CDR1 and CDR2: GTSNPN, SVGIG (reference sequence). The CDR3 is made up of 15 amino acids. In DNA form, the CDR3 reads TGTGCCTGGAGTGGACTAGCGGGAGGGCGGGCTGAGCAGTTCTTC. It translates to CAWSGLAGGRAEQFF. The whole variable domain, remainder taken from reference TRBV30 and TRBJ2-1, is SQTIHQWPATLVQPVGSPLSLECTVEGTSNPNLYWYRQAAGRGLQLLFYSVGIGQISSEVPQNLSASRPQDRQFILSSKKLLLSDSGFYLCAWSGLAGGRAEQFFGPGTRLTVL.

On this clonotype itself: A much larger clone is a single base away; this may be a read error. J is TRBJ1-1 and V is TRBV12-3 or TRBV12-4, with 7 bases aligning to TRBD1. The CDR3 is 14 residues long. After removal of 6 bases from V and 1 base from J, the junction contained 5 bases not matched to a gene. The CDR3 DNA reads as TGTGCCAGCAGGATGGACAGGAGGAACACTGAAGCTTTCTTT. Amino acid sequence: CASRMDRRNTEAFF.